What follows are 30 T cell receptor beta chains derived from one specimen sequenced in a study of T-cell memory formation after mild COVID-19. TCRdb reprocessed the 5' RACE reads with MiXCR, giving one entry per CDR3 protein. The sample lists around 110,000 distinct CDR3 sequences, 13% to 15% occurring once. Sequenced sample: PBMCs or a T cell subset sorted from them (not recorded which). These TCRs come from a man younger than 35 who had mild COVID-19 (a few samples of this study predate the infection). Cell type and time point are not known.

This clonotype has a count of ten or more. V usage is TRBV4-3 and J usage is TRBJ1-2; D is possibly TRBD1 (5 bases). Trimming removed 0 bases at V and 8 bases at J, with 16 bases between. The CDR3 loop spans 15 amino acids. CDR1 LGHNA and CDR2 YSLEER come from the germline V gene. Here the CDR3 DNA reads TGCGCCAGCAGCCAAGATCCCGGGGGATCTAGGGGCTACACCTTC. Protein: CASSQDPGGSRGYTF.

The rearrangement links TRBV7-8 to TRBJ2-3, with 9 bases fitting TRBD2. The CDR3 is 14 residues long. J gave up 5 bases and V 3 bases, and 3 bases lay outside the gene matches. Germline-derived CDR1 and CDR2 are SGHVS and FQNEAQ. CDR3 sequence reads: CASSFAGGVDTQYF. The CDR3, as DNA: TGTGCCAGCAGCTTTGCGGGGGGGGTAGATACGCAGTATTTT.

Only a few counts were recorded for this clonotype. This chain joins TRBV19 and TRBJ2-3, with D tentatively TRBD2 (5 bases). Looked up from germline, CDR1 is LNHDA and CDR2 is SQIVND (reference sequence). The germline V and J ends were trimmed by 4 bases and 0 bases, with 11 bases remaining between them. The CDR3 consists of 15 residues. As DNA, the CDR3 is TGTGCCAGTAGTAGGGGAGCCACTAGCACAGATACGCAGTATTTT. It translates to CASSRGATSTDTQYF.

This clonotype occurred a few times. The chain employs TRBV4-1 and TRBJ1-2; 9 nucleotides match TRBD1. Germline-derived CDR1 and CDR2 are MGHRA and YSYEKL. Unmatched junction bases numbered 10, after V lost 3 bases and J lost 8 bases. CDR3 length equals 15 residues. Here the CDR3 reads CASSHPGTGSQGYTF. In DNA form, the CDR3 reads TGCGCCAGCAGCCACCCTGGGACAGGGTCTCAAGGCTACACCTTC.

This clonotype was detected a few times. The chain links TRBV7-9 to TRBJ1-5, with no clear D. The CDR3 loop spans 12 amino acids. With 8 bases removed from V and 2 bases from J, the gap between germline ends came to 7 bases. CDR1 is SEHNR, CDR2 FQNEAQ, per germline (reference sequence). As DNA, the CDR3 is TGTGCCAGCGCGGTGGGCAATCAGCCCCAGCATTTT. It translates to CASAVGNQPQHF.

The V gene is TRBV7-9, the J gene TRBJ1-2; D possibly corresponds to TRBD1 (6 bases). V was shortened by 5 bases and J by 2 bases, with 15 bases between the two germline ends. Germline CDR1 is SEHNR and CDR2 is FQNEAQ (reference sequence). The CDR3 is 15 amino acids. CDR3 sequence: CASSTETGLNYGYTF. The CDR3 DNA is TGTGCCAGCAGCACTGAGACAGGTCTAAACTATGGCTACACCTTC.

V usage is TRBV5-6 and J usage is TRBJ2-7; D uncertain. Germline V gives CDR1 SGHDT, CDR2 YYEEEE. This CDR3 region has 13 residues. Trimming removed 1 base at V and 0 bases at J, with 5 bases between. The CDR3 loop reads CASSLYNSYEQYF. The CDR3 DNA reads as TGTGCCAGCAGCTTGTACAACTCCTACGAGCAGTACTTC.

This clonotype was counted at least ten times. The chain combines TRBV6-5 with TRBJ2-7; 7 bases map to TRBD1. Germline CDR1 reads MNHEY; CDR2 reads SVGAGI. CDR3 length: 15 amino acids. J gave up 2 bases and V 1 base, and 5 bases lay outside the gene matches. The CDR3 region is CASSYLGQRTYEQYF. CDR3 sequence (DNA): TGTGCCAGCAGTTACTTGGGACAGAGAACCTACGAGCAGTACTTC.

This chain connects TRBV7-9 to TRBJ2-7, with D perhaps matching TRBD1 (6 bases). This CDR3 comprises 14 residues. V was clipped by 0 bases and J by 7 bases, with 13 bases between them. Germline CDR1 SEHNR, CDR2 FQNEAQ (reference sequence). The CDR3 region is CASSLAGALSEQYF. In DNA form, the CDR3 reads TGTGCCAGCAGCTTAGCGGGGGCCTTGTCAGAGCAGTACTTC.

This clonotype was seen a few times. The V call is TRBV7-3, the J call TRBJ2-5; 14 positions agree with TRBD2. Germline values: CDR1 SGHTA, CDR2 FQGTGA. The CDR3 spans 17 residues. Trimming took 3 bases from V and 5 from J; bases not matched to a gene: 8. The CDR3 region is CASSFFGLAGGGETQYF. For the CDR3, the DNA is TGTGCCAGCAGCTTCTTCGGACTAGCGGGGGGTGGGGAGACCCAGTACTTC. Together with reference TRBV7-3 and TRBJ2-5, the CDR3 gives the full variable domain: GAGVSQTPSNKVTEKGKYVELRCDPISGHTALYWYRQSLGQGPEFLIYFQGTGAADDSGLPNDRFFAVRPEGSVSTLKIQRTERGDSAVYLCASSFFGLAGGGETQYFGPGTRLLVL.

In DNA, the CDR3 is TGCGCCAGCAGCGACATTCAAGGGGGCGCCGGGTACCAAGAGACCCAGTACTTC. It encodes CASSDIQGGAGYQETQYF. The chain uses TRBV4-1 and TRBJ2-5, with 7 nucleotides matching TRBD1. V was clipped by 5 bases and J by 0 bases; unmatched bases: 15. The germline V gene has CDR1 MGHRA and CDR2 YSYEKL. The CDR3 length is 18 residues.

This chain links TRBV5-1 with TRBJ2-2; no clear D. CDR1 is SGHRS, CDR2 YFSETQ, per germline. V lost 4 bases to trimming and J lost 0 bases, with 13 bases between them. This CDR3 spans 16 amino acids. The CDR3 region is CASSLGPASNTGELFF. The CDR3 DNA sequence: TGCGCCAGCAGCCTAGGACCTGCGTCGAACACCGGGGAGCTGTTTTTT.

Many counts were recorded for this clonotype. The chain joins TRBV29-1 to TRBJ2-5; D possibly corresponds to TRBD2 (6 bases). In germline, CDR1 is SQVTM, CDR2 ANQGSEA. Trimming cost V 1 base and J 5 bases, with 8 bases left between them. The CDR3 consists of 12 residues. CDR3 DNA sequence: TGCAGCGTTGAAGGGGGGGTGGAGACCCAGTACTTC. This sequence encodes CSVEGGVETQYF.

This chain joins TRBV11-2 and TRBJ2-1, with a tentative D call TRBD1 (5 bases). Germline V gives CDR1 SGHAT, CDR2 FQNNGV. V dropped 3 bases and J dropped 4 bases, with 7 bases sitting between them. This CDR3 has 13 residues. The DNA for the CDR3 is TGTGCCAGCAGCTTCGACAGATACAATGAGCAGTTCTTC. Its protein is CASSFDRYNEQFF.

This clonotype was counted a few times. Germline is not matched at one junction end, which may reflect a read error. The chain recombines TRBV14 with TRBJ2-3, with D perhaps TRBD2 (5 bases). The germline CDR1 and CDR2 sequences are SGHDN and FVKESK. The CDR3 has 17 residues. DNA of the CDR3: TGTGCCAGCAGTCAAGGCAGCTCGACGGGAAGCACAGATACGCAGTATTTT. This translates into CASSQGSSTGSTDTQYF.

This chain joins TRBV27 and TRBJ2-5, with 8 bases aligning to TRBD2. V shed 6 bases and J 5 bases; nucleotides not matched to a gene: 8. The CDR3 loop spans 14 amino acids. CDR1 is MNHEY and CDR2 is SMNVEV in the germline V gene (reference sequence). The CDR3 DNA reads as TGTGCCAGCAGAGGCGGGGGGTCAGGGGAGACCCAGTACTTC. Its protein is CASRGGGSGETQYF.

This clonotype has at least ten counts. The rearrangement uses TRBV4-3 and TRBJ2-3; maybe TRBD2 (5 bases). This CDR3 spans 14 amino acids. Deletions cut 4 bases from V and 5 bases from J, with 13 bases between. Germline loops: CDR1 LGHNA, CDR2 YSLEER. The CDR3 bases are TGCGCCAGCAGCCGTGGACTGGTTAGAGATACGCAGTATTTT. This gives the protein CASSRGLVRDTQYF.

CDR3 sequence: CASSYSPFGTDTQYF. The CDR3 DNA reads TGTGCCAGCAGTTATAGCCCCTTCGGTACAGATACGCAGTATTTT. This chain uses TRBV12-3 or TRBV12-4 with TRBJ2-3; D gene ambiguous. The CDR3 is 15 residues long. The V gene lost 4 bases and the J gene lost 3 bases, with 14 bases spanning the gap.

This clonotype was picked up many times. CDR3 protein: CASILDSSSYNEQFF. The CDR3 coding sequence is TGTGCCAGCATTCTCGACTCGAGCTCCTACAATGAGCAGTTCTTC. The chain is built from TRBV12-3 or TRBV12-4 and TRBJ2-1; D unclear. This CDR3 has 15 residues. Trimming removed 7 bases from V and 0 bases from J, with 13 bases in between.

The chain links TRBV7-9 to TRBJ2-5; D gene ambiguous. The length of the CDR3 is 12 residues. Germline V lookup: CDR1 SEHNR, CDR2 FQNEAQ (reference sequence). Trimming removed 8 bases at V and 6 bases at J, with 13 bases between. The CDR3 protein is CASGHSGKTQYF. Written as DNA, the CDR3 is TGTGCCAGCGGGCATTCTGGAAAGACCCAGTACTTC.

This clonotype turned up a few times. DNA for the CDR3: TGTGCCAGCAGCTTAGAACCTAACGGGGAGCTGTTTTTT. Translated: CASSLEPNGELFF. The J gene is TRBJ2-2, the V gene TRBV7-9; D is unresolved. V was clipped by 1 base and J by 7 bases, with 7 bases between them. Germline V gene data show CDR1 as SEHNR and CDR2 as FQNEAQ (reference sequence). CDR3 size: 13 residues.

CDR3 in amino acids: CASSDWQGVKLGYTF. The CDR3 coding sequence is TGCGCCAGCAGTGACTGGCAGGGGGTTAAATTAGGCTACACCTTC. The rearrangement joins TRBV10-2 to TRBJ1-2; 7 bases are shared with TRBD1. The CDR3 runs 15 residues. Germline CDR1 is WSHSY and CDR2 is SAAADI. V was pared by 3 bases and J by 8 bases, with 12 bases of the junction left unmatched.

CDR3 sequence: CASSYSASGEREQYV. DNA of the CDR3: TGTGCCAGCAGTTACTCGGCTAGCGGGGAGCGCGAGCAGTACGTC. The chain recombines TRBV6-5 with TRBJ2-7; 9 bases are shared with TRBD2. Germline CDR1 is MNHEY and CDR2 is SVGAGI. The CDR3 covers 15 residues. Germline trimming cut 0 bases from V and 6 bases from J; bases unmatched to any gene: 6.

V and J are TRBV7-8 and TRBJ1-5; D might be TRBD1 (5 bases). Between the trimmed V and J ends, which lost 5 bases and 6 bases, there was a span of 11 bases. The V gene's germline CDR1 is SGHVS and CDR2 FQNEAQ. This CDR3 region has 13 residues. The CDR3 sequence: CASSLDSAQPQHF. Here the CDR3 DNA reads TGTGCCAGCAGCCTCGACAGCGCTCAGCCCCAGCATTTT. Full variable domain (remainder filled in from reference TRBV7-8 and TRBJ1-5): GAGVSQSPRYKVAKRGQDVALRCDPISGHVSLFWYQQALGQGPEFLTYFQNEAQLDKSGLPSDRFFAERPEGSVSTLKIQRTQQEDSAVYLCASSLDSAQPQHFGDGTRLSIL.

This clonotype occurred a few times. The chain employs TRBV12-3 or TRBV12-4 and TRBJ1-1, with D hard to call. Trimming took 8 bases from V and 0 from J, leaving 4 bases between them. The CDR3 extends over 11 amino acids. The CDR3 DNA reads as TGTGCCAGCGGCTTGAACACTGAAGCTTTCTTT. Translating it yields CASGLNTEAFF.

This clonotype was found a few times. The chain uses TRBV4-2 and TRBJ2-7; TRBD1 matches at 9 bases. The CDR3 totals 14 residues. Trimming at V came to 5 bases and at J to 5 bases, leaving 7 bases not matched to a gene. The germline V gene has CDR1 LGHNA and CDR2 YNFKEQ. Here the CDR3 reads CASSTRTGVDEQYF. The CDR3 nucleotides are TGTGCCAGCAGCACACGGACAGGGGTCGACGAGCAGTACTTC.

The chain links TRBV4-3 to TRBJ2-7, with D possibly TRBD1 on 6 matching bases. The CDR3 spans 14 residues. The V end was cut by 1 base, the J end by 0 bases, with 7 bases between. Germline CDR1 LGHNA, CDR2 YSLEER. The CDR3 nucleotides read TGCGCCAGCAGCCAAGTGGACAGCTCCTACGAGCAGTACTTC. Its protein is CASSQVDSSYEQYF.

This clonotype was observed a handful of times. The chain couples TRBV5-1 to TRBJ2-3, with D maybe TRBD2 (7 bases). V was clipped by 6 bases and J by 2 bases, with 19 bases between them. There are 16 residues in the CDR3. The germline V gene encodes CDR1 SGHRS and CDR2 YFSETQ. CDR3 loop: CASTPGGGGYTDTQYF. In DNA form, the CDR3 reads TGCGCCAGCACCCCCGGGGGCGGGGGCTACACAGATACGCAGTATTTT.

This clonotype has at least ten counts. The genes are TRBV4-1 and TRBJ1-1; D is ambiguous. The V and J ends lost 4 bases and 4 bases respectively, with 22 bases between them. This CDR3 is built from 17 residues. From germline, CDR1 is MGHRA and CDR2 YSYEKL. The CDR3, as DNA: TGCGCCAGCAGCCTCGTCCTTGAGTCGCCAAGAGCCACTGAAGCTTTCTTT. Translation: CASSLVLESPRATEAFF.

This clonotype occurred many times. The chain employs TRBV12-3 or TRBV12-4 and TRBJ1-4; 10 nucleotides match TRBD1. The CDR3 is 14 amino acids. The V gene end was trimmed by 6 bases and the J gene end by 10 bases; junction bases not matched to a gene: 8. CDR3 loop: CASSPGTGDGKLFF. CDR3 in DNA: TGTGCCAGCAGCCCCGGGACAGGGGATGGAAAACTGTTTTTT.